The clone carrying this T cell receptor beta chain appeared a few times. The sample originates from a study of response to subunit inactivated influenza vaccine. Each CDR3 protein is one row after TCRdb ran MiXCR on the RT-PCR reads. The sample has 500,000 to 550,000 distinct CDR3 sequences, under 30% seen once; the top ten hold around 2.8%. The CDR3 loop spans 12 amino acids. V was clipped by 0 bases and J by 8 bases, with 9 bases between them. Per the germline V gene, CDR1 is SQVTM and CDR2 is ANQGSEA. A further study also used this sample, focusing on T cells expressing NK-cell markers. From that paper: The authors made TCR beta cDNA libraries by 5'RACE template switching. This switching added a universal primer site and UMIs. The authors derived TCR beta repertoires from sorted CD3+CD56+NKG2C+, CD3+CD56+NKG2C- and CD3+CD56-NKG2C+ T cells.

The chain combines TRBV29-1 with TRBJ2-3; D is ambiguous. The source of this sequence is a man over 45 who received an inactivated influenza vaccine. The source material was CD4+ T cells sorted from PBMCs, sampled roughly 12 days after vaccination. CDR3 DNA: TGCAGCGTTGAAGATCACGTCGGTACGCAGTATTTT. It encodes CSVEDHVGTQYF.